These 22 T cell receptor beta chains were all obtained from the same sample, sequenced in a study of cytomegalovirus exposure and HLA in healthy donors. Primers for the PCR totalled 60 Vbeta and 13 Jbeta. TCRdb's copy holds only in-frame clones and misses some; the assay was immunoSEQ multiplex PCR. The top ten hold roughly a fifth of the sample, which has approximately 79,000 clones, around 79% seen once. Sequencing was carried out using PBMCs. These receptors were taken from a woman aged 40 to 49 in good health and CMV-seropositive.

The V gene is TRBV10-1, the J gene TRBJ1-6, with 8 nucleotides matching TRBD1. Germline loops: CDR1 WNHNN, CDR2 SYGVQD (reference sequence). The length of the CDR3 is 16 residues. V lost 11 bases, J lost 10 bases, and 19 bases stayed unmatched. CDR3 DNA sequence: TGCGCCGGAGCGGTGGACAGGGATCGGCTGAGATCACCCCTCCACTTT. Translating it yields CAGAVDRDRLRSPLHF.

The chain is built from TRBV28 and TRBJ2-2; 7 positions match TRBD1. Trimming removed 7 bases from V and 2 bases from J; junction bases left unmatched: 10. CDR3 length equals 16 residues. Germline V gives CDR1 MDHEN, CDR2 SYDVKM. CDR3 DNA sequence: TGTGCCAGCACAACGACAGGGACGGGAAACACCGGGGAGCTGTTTTTT. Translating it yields CASTTTGTGNTGELFF.

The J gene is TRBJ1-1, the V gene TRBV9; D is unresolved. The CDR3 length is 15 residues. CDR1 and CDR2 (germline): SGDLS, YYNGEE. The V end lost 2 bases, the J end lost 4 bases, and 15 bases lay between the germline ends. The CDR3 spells CASSVSGAVGTEAFF. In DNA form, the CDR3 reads TGTGCCAGCAGCGTCTCAGGTGCCGTGGGCACTGAAGCTTTCTTT.

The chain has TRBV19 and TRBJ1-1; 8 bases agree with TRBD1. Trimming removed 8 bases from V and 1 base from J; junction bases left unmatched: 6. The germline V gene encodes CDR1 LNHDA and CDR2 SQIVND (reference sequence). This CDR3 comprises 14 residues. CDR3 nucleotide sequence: TGTGCCAGTGTCGACAGGGGATCGAACACTGAAGCTTTCTTT. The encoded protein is CASVDRGSNTEAFF.

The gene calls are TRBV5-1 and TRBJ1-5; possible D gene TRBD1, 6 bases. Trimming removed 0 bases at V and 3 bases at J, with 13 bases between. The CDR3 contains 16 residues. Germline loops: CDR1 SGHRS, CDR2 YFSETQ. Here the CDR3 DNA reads TGCGCCAGCAGCTTGGGTTCGGGGGGCAACAATCAGCCCCAGCATTTT. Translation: CASSLGSGGNNQPQHF.

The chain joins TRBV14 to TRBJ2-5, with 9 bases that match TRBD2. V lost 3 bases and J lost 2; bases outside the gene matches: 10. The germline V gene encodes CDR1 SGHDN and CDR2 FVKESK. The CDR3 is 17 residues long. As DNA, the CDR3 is TGTGCCAGCAGCCACAAGAGGATTCTAGCGGGGCAAGAGACCCAGTACTTC. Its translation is CASSHKRILAGQETQYF.

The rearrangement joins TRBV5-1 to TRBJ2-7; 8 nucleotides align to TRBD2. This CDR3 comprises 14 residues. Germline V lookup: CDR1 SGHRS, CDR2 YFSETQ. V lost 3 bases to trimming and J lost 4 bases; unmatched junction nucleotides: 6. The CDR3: CASSSAAGVYEQYF. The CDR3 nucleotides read TGCGCCAGCAGCTCCGCAGCGGGGGTTTACGAGCAGTACTTC.

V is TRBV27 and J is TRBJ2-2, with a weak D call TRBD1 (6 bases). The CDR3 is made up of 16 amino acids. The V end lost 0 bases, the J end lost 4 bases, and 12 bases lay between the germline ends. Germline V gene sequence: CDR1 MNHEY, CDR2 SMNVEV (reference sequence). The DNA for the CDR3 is TGTGCCAGCAGTTTATCCCGACAGGTGACCACCGGGGAGCTGTTTTTT. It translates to CASSLSRQVTTGELFF.

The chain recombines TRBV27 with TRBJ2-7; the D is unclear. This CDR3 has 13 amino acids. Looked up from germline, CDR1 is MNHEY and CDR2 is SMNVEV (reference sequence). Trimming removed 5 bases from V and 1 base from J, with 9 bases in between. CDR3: CASSKLISYEQYF. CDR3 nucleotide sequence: TGTGCCAGCAGTAAGCTGATATCCTACGAGCAGTACTTC.

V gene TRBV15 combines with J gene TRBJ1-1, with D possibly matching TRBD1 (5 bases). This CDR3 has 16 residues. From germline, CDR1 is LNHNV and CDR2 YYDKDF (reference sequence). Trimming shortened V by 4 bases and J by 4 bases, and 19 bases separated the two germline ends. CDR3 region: CATSTPRGGASTEAFF. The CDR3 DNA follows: TGTGCCACCAGCACCCCTCGGGGGGGTGCTTCCACTGAAGCTTTCTTT.

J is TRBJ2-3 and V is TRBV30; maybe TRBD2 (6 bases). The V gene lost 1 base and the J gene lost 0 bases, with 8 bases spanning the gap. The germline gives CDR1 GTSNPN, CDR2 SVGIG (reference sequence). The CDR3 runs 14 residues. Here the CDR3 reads CAWSDGTSTDTQYF. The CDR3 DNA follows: TGTGCCTGGAGTGATGGGACTAGCACAGATACGCAGTATTTT.

The CDR3 sequence is CASSLVRGSTDTQYF. Written as DNA, the CDR3 is TGTGCCAGCAGTTTAGTACGGGGTAGCACAGATACGCAGTATTTT. V and J are TRBV27 and TRBJ2-3; D is possibly TRBD2 (5 bases). Trimming took off 2 bases at V and 0 bases at J, with 9 bases between the two ends. CDR1 and CDR2 (germline): MNHEY, SMNVEV (reference sequence). This CDR3 is 15 amino acids long.

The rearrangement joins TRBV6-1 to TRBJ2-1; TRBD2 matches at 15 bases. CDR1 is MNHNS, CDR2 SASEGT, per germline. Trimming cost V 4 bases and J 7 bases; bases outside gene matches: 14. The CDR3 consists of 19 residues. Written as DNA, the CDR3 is TGTGCCAGCAGTGCATGGGGACTAGCGGGGGGAAACAAGGGTAATGAGCAGTTCTTC. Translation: CASSAWGLAGGNKGNEQFF.

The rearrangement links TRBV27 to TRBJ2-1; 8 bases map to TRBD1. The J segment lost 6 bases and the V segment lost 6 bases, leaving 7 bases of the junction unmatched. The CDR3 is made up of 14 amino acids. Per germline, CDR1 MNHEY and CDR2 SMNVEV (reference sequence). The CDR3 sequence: CASRPPDRVNEQFF. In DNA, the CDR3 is TGTGCCAGCAGACCGCCGGACAGGGTCAATGAGCAGTTCTTC.

CDR3: CASSEPGVGGDQYF. DNA of the CDR3: TGTGCCAGCAGTGAACCGGGGGTAGGAGGGGATCAGTACTTC. V gene TRBV6-1 combines with J gene TRBJ2-4; D may be TRBD2 (6 bases). The V gene's germline CDR1 is MNHNS and CDR2 SASEGT. The germline V and J ends were trimmed by 2 bases and 12 bases, with 17 bases remaining between them. The CDR3 is 14 residues long.

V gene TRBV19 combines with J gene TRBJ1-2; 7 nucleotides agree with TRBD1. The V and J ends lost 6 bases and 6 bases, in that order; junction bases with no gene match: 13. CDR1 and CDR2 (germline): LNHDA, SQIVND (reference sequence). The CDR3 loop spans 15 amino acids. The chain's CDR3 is CASSTRGSGGDGYTF. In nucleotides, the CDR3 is TGTGCCAGTAGCACTCGGGGGTCAGGGGGAGATGGCTACACCTTC.

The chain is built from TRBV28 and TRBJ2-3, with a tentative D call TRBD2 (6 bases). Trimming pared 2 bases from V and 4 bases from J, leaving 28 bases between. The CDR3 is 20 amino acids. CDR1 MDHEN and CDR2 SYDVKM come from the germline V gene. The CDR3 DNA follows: TGTGCCAGCAGTTTAATTAGGGGTGTCGGGGGAGCTTATGGTGCAGATACGCAGTATTTT. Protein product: CASSLIRGVGGAYGADTQYF.

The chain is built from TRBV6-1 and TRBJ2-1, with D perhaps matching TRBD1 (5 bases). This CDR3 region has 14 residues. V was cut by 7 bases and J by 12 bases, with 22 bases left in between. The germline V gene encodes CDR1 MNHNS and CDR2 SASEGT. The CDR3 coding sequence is TGTGCCAGCACCCTCTCGCAGGGTTACTCGGGGCAGTTCTTC. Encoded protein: CASTLSQGYSGQFF.

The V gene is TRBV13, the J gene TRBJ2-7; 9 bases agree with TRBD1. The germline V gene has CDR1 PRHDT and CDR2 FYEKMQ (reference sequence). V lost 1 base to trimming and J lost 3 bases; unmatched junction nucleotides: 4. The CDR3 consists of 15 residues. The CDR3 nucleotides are TGTGCCAGCAGCTTAGCAGGGACAGGGATCTACGAGCAGTACTTC. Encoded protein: CASSLAGTGIYEQYF. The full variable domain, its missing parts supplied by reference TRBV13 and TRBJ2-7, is AAGVIQSPRHLIKEKRETATLKCYPIPRHDTVYWYQQGPGQDPQFLISFYEKMQSDKGSIPDRFSAQQFSDYHSELNMSSLELGDSALYFCASSLAGTGIYEQYFGPGTRLTVT.

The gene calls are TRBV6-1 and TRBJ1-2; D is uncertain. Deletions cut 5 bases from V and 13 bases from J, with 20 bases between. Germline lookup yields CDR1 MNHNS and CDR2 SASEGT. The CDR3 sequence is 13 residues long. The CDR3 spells CASSSPVRSGCTF. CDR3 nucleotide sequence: TGTGCCAGCAGTTCGCCCGTGAGGTCTGGTTGCACCTTC.

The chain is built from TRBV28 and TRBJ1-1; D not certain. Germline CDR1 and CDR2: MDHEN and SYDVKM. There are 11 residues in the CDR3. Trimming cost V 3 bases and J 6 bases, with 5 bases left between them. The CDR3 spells CASSFSAEAFF. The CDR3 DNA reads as TGTGCCAGCAGTTTTAGCGCTGAAGCTTTCTTT.

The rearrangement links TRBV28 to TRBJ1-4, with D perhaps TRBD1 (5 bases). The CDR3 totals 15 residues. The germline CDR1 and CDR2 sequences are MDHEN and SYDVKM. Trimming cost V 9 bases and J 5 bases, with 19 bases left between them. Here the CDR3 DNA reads TGTGCCAGTCGGGACTCACCCCCGGAAAATGAAAAACTGTTTTTT. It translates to CASRDSPPENEKLFF.